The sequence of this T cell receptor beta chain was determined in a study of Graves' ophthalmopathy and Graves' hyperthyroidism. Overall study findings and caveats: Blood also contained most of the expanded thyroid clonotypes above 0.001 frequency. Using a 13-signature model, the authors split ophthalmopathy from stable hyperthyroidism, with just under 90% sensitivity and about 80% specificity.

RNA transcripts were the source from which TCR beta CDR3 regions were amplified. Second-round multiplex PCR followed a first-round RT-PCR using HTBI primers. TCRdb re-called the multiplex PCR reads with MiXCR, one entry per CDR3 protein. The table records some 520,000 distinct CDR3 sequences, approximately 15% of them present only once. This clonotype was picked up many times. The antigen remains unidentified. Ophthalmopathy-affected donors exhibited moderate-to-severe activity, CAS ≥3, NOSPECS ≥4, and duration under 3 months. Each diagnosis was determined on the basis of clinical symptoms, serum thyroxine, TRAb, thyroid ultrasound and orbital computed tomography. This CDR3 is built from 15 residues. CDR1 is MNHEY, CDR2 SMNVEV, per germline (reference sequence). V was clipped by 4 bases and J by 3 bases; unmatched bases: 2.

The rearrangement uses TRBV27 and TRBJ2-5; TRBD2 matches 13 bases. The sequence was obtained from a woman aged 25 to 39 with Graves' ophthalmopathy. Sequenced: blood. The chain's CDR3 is CASSYGTSGKETQYF. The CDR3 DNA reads TGTGCCAGCAGTTATGGGACTAGCGGGAAAGAGACCCAGTACTTC.